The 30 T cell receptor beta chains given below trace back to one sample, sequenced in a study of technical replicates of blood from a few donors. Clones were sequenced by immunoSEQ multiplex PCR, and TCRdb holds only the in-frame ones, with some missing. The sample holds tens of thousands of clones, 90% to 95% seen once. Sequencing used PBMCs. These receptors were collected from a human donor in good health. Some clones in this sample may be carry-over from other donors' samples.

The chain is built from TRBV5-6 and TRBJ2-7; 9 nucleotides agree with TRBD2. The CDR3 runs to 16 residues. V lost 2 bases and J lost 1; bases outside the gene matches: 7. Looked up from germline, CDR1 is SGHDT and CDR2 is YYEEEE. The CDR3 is CASSFYSGRRSYEQYF. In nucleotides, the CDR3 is TGTGCCAGCAGCTTTTATAGCGGGAGACGGTCCTACGAGCAGTACTTC.

The CDR3 loop reads CASSRLAGPDTQYF. The CDR3 DNA reads TGTGCCAGCTCAAGGCTAGCGGGACCAGATACGCAGTATTTT. The chain joins TRBV2 to TRBJ2-3; 9 nucleotides agree with TRBD2. The CDR3 spans 14 residues. Germline CDR1 is SNHLY and CDR2 is FYNNEI. After removal of 8 bases from V and 4 bases from J, the junction contained 7 bases not matched to a gene.

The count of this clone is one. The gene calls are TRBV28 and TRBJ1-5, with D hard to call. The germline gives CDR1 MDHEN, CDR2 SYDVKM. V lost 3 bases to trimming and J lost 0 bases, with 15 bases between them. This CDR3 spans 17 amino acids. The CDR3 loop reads CASSFWAGFDSNQPQHF. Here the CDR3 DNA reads TGTGCCAGCAGTTTTTGGGCCGGATTCGATAGCAATCAGCCCCAGCATTTT.

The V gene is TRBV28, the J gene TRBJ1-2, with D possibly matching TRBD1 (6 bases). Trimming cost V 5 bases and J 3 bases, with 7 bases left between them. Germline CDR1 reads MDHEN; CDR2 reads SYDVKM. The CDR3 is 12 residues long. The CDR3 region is CASSGTYYGYTF. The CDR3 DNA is TGTGCCAGCAGTGGGACATACTATGGCTACACCTTC.

The CDR3: CASSFGRSGSYEQYF. The DNA of the CDR3 is TGCGCCAGCAGCTTTGGGAGGAGTGGGTCCTACGAGCAGTACTTC. V usage is TRBV5-1 and J usage is TRBJ2-7; D perhaps matches TRBD2 (6 bases). The CDR3 loop spans 15 amino acids. The ends were cut back, 2 bases at V and 1 base at J, with 13 bases in the middle. Germline values: CDR1 SGHRS, CDR2 YFSETQ.

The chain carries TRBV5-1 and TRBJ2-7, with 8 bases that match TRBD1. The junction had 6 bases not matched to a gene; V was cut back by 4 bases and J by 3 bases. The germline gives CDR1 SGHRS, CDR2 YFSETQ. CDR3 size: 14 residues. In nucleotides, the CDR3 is TGCGCCAGCAGCACGCCGGGACAGGTCTACGAGCAGTACTTC. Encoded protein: CASSTPGQVYEQYF. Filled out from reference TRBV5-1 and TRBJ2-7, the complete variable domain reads KAGVTQTPRYLIKTRGQQVTLSCSPISGHRSVSWYQQTPGQGLQFLFEYFSETQRNKGNFPGRFSGRQFSNSRSEMNVSTLELGDSALYLCASSTPGQVYEQYFGPGTRLTVT.

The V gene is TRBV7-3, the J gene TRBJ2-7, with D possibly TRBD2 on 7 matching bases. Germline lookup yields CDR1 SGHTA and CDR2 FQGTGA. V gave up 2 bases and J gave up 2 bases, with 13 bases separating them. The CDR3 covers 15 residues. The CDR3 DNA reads TGTGCCAGCAGCTTAGCACAGGGAGGGACCTACGAGCAGTACTTC. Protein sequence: CASSLAQGGTYEQYF.

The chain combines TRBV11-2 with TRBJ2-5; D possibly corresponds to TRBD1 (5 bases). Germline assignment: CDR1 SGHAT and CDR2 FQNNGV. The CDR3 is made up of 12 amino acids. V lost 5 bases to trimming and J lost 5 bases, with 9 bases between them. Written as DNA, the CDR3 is TGTGCCAGCAGCACAGGCCGGGAGACCCAGTACTTC. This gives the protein CASSTGRETQYF.

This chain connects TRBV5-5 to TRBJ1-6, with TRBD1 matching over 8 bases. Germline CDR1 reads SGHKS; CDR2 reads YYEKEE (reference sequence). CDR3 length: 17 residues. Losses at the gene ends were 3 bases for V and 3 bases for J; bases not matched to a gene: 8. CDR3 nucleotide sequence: TGTGCCAGCAGCTATATAAGGGACAGGCACTATAATTCACCCCTCCACTTT. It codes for CASSYIRDRHYNSPLHF.

The CDR3 sequence is CASGNVGTGEAFF. CDR3 sequence (DNA): TGCGCCAGCGGGAACGTCGGGACAGGAGAAGCTTTCTTT. The J gene is TRBJ1-1, the V gene TRBV5-1, with 8 bases lining up with TRBD1. This CDR3 is built from 13 residues. Germline trimming cut 7 bases from V and 8 bases from J; bases unmatched to any gene: 10. From germline, CDR1 is SGHRS and CDR2 YFSETQ.

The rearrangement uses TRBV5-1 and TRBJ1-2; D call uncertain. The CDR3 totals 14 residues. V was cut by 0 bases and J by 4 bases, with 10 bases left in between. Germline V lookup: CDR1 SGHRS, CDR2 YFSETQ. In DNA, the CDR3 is TGCGCCAGCAGCTTGGCAGGTAGTACCTATGGCTACACCTTC. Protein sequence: CASSLAGSTYGYTF.

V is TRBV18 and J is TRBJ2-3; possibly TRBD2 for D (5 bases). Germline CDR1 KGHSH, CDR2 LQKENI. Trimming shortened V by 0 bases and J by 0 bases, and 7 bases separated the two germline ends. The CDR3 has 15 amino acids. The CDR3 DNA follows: TGTGCCAGCTCACCACCGAGGGCTAGCACAGATACGCAGTATTTT. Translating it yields CASSPPRASTDTQYF.

The CDR3 bases are TGTGCCAGCAGCTCGGACAGGGGCATTCAGTACTTC. Translating gives CASSSDRGIQYF. V and J are TRBV2 and TRBJ2-4, with 9 bases identical to TRBD1. V dropped 6 bases and J dropped 9; count of bases not matched to a gene: 3. Germline CDR1 SNHLY, CDR2 FYNNEI. The CDR3 covers 12 residues.

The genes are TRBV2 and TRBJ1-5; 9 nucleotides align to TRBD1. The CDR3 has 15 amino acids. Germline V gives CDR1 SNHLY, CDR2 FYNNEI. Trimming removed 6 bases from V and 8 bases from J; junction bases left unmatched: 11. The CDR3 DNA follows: TGTGCCAGCAGGAGCCAAGGGACAGGGTCGGAGCCCCAGCATTTT. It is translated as CASRSQGTGSEPQHF. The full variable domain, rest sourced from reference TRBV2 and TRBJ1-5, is EPEVTQTPSHQVTQMGQEVILRCVPISNHLYFYWYRQILGQKVEFLVSFYNNEISEKSEIFDDQFSVERPDGSNFTLKIRSTKLEDSAMYFCASRSQGTGSEPQHFGDGTRLSIL.

The CDR3 here is CASLPVGDNYGYTF. The CDR3 DNA sequence: TGTGCCAGCTTACCCGTAGGGGATAACTATGGCTACACCTTC. The rearrangement uses TRBV7-3 and TRBJ1-2; possible D gene TRBD1, 5 bases. The germline gives CDR1 SGHTA, CDR2 FQGTGA. V lost 8 bases and J lost 1, with 14 bases in between. The CDR3 is 14 amino acids.

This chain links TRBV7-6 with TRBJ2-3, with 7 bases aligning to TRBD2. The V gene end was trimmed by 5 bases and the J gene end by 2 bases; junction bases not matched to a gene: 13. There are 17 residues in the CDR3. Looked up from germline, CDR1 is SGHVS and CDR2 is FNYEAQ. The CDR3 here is CASSLARAGVLTDTQYF. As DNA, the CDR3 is TGTGCCAGCAGCCTGGCCCGCGCGGGGGTCCTCACAGATACGCAGTATTTT. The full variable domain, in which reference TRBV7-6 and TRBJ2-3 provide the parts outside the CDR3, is GAGVSQSPRYKVTKRGQDVALRCDPISGHVSLYWYRQALGQGPEFLTYFNYEAQQDKSGLPNDRFSAERPEGSISTLTIQRTEQRDSAMYRCASSLARAGVLTDTQYFGPGTRLTVL.

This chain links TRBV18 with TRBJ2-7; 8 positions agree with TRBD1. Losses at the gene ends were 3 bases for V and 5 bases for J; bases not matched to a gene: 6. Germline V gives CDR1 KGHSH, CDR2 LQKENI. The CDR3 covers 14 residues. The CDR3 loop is CASSPGQGPHEQYF. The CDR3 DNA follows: TGTGCCAGCTCACCTGGACAGGGTCCCCACGAGCAGTACTTC.

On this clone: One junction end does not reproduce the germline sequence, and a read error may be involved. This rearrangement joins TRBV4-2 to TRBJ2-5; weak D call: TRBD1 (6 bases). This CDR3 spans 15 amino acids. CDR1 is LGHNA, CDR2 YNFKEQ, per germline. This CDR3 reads CASSARDNQREAQYF. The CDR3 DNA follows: TGTGCCAGCAGCGCCCGGGACAACCAAAGAGAGGCCCAGTACTTC.

The CDR3 coding sequence is TGTGCCAGCAGTCAGCGACTAGCGGGGGCCTACGAGCAGTACTTC. Its protein is CASSQRLAGAYEQYF. This rearrangement joins TRBV27 to TRBJ2-7; TRBD2 matches at 12 bases. The J segment lost 2 bases and the V segment lost 5 bases, leaving 4 bases of the junction unmatched. The CDR3 has 15 residues. Germline loops: CDR1 MNHEY, CDR2 SMNVEV (reference sequence).

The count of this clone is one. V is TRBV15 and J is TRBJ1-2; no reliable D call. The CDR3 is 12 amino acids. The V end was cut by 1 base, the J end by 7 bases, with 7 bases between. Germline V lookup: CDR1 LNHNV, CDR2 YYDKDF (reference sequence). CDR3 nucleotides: TGTGCCACCAGCAGAGCAGAGGTTGGCTACACCTTC. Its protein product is CATSRAEVGYTF.

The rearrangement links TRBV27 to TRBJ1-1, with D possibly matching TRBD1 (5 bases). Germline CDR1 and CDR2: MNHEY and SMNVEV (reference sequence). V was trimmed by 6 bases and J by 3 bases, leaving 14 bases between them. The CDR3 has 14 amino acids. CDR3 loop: CASSKHEGDTEAFF. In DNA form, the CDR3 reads TGTGCCAGCAGCAAACACGAAGGGGACACTGAAGCTTTCTTT.

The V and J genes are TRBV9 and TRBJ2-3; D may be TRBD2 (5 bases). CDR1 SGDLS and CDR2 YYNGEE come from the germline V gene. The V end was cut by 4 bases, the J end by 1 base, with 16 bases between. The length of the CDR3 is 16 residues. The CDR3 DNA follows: TGTGCCAGCAGCTGGTCGGTGGCGGGTGGCACAGATACGCAGTATTTT. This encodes CASSWSVAGGTDTQYF.

CDR3 nucleotide sequence: TGTGCCAGCAGCCCGGGACAGATTGGAAACACCATATATTTT. Its translation is CASSPGQIGNTIYF. The chain carries TRBV5-4 and TRBJ1-3; 7 bases line up with TRBD1. V shed 4 bases and J 3 bases; nucleotides not matched to a gene: 4. The CDR3 consists of 14 residues. Germline assignment: CDR1 SGHNT and CDR2 YYREEE (reference sequence). Complete variable domain (other parts from reference TRBV5-4 and TRBJ1-3): ETGVTQSPTHLIKTRGQQVTLRCSSQSGHNTVSWYQQALGQGPQFIFQYYREEENGRGNFPPRFSGLQFPNYSSELNVNALELDDSALYLCASSPGQIGNTIYFGEGSWLTVV.

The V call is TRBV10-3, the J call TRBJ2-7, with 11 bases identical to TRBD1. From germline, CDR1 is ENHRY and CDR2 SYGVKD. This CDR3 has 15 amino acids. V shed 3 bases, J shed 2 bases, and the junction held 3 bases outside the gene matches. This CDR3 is CAISDSDRGPYEQYF. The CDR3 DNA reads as TGTGCCATCAGTGACTCGGACAGGGGGCCCTACGAGCAGTACTTC.

As DNA, the CDR3 is TGCGCCAGCAGTCACCCTTCAGGGACTACTGAAGCTTTCTTT. Translated: CASSHPSGTTEAFF. V is TRBV5-1 and J is TRBJ1-1, with a weak D call TRBD1 (5 bases). The germline V and J ends were trimmed by 5 bases and 5 bases, with 16 bases remaining between them. Germline assignment: CDR1 SGHRS and CDR2 YFSETQ. The CDR3 totals 14 residues.

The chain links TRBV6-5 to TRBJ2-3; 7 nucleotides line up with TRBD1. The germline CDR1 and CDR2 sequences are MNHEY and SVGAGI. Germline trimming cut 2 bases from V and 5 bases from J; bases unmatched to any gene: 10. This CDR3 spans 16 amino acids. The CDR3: CASSYRGEGAIDTQYF. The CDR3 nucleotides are TGTGCCAGCAGTTACCGGGGTGAGGGGGCTATAGATACGCAGTATTTT.

The CDR3 region is CAWSKTGYSREQFF. CDR3 bases: TGTGCCTGGAGTAAGACAGGGTACAGTCGTGAGCAGTTCTTC. The genes are TRBV30 and TRBJ2-1; TRBD1 matches at 7 bases. CDR3 size: 14 residues. J lost 9 bases, V lost 2 bases, and 10 bases had no gene match. Germline CDR1 GTSNPN, CDR2 SVGIG (reference sequence).

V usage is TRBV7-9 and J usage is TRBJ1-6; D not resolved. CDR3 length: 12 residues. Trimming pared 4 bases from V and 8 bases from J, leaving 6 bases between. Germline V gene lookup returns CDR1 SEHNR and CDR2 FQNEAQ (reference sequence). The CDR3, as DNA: TGTGCCAGCAGCTCCTCGGATTCACCCCTCCACTTT. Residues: CASSSSDSPLHF.

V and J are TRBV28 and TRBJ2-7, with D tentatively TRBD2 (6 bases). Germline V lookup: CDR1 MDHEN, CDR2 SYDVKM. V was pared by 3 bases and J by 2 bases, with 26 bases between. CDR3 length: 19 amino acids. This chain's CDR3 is CASSFSPLLFRRATYEQYF. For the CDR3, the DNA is TGTGCCAGCAGTTTTTCCCCCCTGCTCTTCAGGAGGGCAACCTACGAGCAGTACTTC.

The CDR3 sequence is CASSGLQGVTEAFF. The CDR3 nucleotides are TGTGCCAGCAGTGGTTTACAGGGAGTTACTGAAGCTTTCTTT. This rearrangement joins TRBV6-5 to TRBJ1-1; TRBD1 is a possible D gene (6 bases). The CDR3 covers 14 residues. V dropped 5 bases and J dropped 5 bases, with 15 bases sitting between them. Germline V gene lookup returns CDR1 MNHEY and CDR2 SVGAGI.